The sequence of this T cell receptor (beta chain) was determined in a study of blood T cells in healthy people across ages. A second about 7 to 11 cycle PCR used barcoded and J-beta primers. TCRdb itself ran the 5' RACE reads through MiXCR, one entry per CDR3 protein. In the table there are hundreds of thousands of distinct CDR3 sequences, under 45% of which are singletons. Germline V gives CDR1 DFQATT, CDR2 SNEGSKA (reference sequence). The CDR3 covers 12 residues. The ends were cut back, 3 bases at V and 7 bases at J, with 9 bases in the middle. The sequence came from a man in his 60s in good health. V is TRBV20-1 and J is TRBJ2-2; D might be TRBD2 (5 bases). Sequencing input: blood. The CDR3 sequence is CSASGEYGELFF. The CDR3 region has the DNA TGCAGTGCTAGTGGGGAGTACGGGGAGCTGTTTTTT.